The 21 T cell receptor beta chains below come from one sample, sequenced in a study of shared clonotypes between healthy human individuals. Naive CD8 cells comprised CD45RO-negative, CCR7-positively selected cells, excluding terminally differentiated effector memory CD45RA+ cells. TCRdb's copy holds only in-frame clones and misses some; the assay was immunoSEQ multiplex PCR. The sample carries some 740,000 clones, about 92% recorded once. Material: naive CD8+ T cells sorted from blood. The receptors shown here come from a man younger than 45 in good health.

The chain couples TRBV7-6 to TRBJ2-1, with 13 bases fitting TRBD2. There are 17 residues in the CDR3. V shed 5 bases and J 10 bases; nucleotides not matched to a gene: 14. The germline gives CDR1 SGHVS, CDR2 FNYEAQ. CDR3 nucleotides: TGTGCCAGCAGCCTAACCCTCGGACTAGCGGGAGTTCGGGAGCAGTTCTTC. Amino acids: CASSLTLGLAGVREQFF.

The genes are TRBV19 and TRBJ1-1; D perhaps matches TRBD1 (5 bases). The germline V gene encodes CDR1 LNHDA and CDR2 SQIVND (reference sequence). The V and J ends lost 4 bases and 4 bases respectively, with 10 bases between them. The CDR3 totals 13 residues. In DNA form, the CDR3 reads TGTGCCAGTAGTACAGGGCCGGCCACTGAAGCTTTCTTT. Protein: CASSTGPATEAFF. The variable domain in full, with the rest retrieved from reference TRBV19 and TRBJ1-1, is DGGITQSPKYLFRKEGQNVTLSCEQNLNHDAMYWYRQDPGQGLRLIYYSQIVNDFQKGDIAEGYSVSREKKESFPLTVTSAQKNPTAFYLCASSTGPATEAFFGQGTRLTVV.

The chain recombines TRBV19 with TRBJ2-1; the D gene is possibly TRBD2 (6 bases). Trimming removed 1 base at V and 4 bases at J, with 29 bases between. Germline CDR1 LNHDA, CDR2 SQIVND (reference sequence). The CDR3 runs 21 residues. The CDR3 loop is CASSIAHSRPNPGELYNEQFF. CDR3 in DNA: TGTGCCAGTAGTATAGCTCACAGCCGCCCCAATCCGGGGGAGCTTTACAATGAGCAGTTCTTC.

The CDR3 DNA follows: TGTGCCAGCAGATCTCTTGGGGGGCGAGATACGCAGTATTTT. It yields the protein CASRSLGGRDTQYF. This chain connects TRBV13 to TRBJ2-3; possibly TRBD1 or TRBD2 for D (6 bases each). This CDR3 has 14 residues. The germline V and J ends were trimmed by 6 bases and 5 bases, with 15 bases remaining between them. CDR1 and CDR2 from the germline V gene are PRHDT and FYEKMQ (reference sequence).

The chain couples TRBV7-2 to TRBJ2-1; maybe TRBD2 (6 bases). V lost 2 bases and J 8 bases, leaving 10 bases between the germline ends. The CDR3 extends over 13 amino acids. Germline assignment: CDR1 SGHTA and CDR2 FQGNSA. For the CDR3, the DNA is TGTGCCAGCAGCTTATACACTAGCTATGAGCAGTTCTTC. Amino acid sequence: CASSLYTSYEQFF.

This chain uses TRBV9 with TRBJ2-1, with D possibly being TRBD1 or TRBD2 (5 bases each). The CDR3 extends over 15 amino acids. CDR1 and CDR2 from the germline V gene are SGDLS and YYNGEE. Trimming took off 0 bases at V and 7 bases at J, with 14 bases between the two ends. The CDR3 nucleotides are TGTGCCAGCAGCGTAGGGGGGACGATTCGGAATGAGCAGTTCTTC. Its translation is CASSVGGTIRNEQFF. Full variable domain (missing parts from reference TRBV9 and TRBJ2-1): DSGVTQTPKHLITATGQRVTLRCSPRSGDLSVYWYQQSLDQGLQFLIQYYNGEERAKGNILERFSAQQFPDLHSELNLSSLELGDSALYFCASSVGGTIRNEQFFGPGTRLTVL.

This chain uses TRBV27 with TRBJ1-1; D ambiguous. V lost 10 bases and J lost 5, with 17 bases in between. Germline V gene sequence: CDR1 MNHEY, CDR2 SMNVEV (reference sequence). CDR3 size: 13 residues. The CDR3 here is CATLTDGGTEAFF. Written as DNA, the CDR3 is TGTGCCACCCTGACGGACGGTGGGACTGAAGCTTTCTTT.

The chain is built from TRBV27 and TRBJ2-3, with TRBD2 as a possible D gene (5 bases). The CDR3 is 14 amino acids. Germline assignment: CDR1 MNHEY and CDR2 SMNVEV (reference sequence). Between the trimmed V and J ends, which lost 3 bases and 3 bases, there was a span of 10 bases. Written as DNA, the CDR3 is TGTGCCAGCAGTTTCACACTAGGGACAGATACGCAGTATTTT. Its protein is CASSFTLGTDTQYF.

The V and J genes are TRBV2 and TRBJ2-1; D is undetermined. Trimming stripped 2 bases from V and 6 bases from J, with 5 bases between. The length of the CDR3 is 12 residues. Germline V lookup: CDR1 SNHLY, CDR2 FYNNEI. CDR3 nucleotide sequence: TGTGCCAGCAGTGAACGGCCCAATGAGCAGTTCTTC. Translating gives CASSERPNEQFF.

The chain carries TRBV4-3 and TRBJ2-1, with D possibly being TRBD2 (6 bases). Germline CDR1 LGHNA, CDR2 YSLEER. With 2 bases removed from V and 0 bases from J, the gap between germline ends came to 17 bases. The CDR3 is 18 residues long. The CDR3, as DNA: TGCGCCAGCAGCCAAACCATCTCGGGGACTTTCTCCTACAATGAGCAGTTCTTC. The encoded protein is CASSQTISGTFSYNEQFF.

V is TRBV7-9 and J is TRBJ2-3, with 10 bases that match TRBD2. V trimming: 3 bases; J trimming: 0 bases; junction bases outside the gene matches: 3. The CDR3 loop spans 16 amino acids. CDR1 and CDR2 from the germline V gene are SEHNR and FQNEAQ (reference sequence). The CDR3 reads CASSFGLAVSTDTQYF. The CDR3 nucleotides are TGTGCCAGCAGCTTCGGACTAGCGGTTAGCACAGATACGCAGTATTTT.

As for this clone: It is unclear where the CDR3 begins or ends on the DNA, so no DNA is shown, and the CDR3 is as TCRdb lists it. The chain carries TRBV4-1 and TRBJ1-1. CDR1 is MGHRA, CDR2 YSYEKL, per germline. Counting both end residues, the CDR3 totals 16 amino acids. This CDR3 is CASSQVVDFRGAEAFF.

The V call is TRBV29-1, the J call TRBJ1-4; no reliable D call. The CDR3 has 13 residues. V lost 4 bases and J 2 bases, leaving 8 bases between the germline ends. Germline CDR1 reads SQVTM; CDR2 reads ANQGSEA. The CDR3 sequence is CSVVEATNEKLFF. As DNA, the CDR3 is TGCAGCGTTGTGGAAGCGACTAATGAAAAACTGTTTTTT.

This chain joins TRBV9 and TRBJ1-2, with 7 positions matching TRBD1. Germline V lookup: CDR1 SGDLS, CDR2 YYNGEE. This CDR3 is built from 16 residues. The V gene end was trimmed by 8 bases and the J gene end by 3 bases; junction bases not matched to a gene: 16. CDR3 DNA: TGTGCCAGAAAGGAGCGGGACAGTCGGATCGACTATGGCTACACCTTC. Protein: CARKERDSRIDYGYTF.

The chain uses TRBV25-1 and TRBJ2-4, with D perhaps matching TRBD2 (6 bases). The CDR3 loop spans 16 amino acids. Trimming shortened V by 5 bases and J by 3 bases, and 17 bases separated the two germline ends. Germline V gene data show CDR1 as MGHDK and CDR2 as SYGVNS. The CDR3 here is CASSPGLKGGKNIQYF. CDR3 coding DNA: TGTGCCAGCAGTCCGGGACTGAAGGGAGGCAAAAACATTCAGTACTTC. Based on the CDR3 plus reference TRBV25-1 and TRBJ2-4, the full variable domain is EADIYQTPRYLVIGTGKKITLECSQTMGHDKMYWYQQDPGMELHLIHYSYGVNSTEKGDLSSESTVSRIRTEHFPLTLESARPSHTSQYLCASSPGLKGGKNIQYFGAGTRLSVL.

J is TRBJ2-1 and V is TRBV27; D may correspond to TRBD1 or TRBD2 (5 bases each). The CDR3 loop spans 14 amino acids. V lost 6 bases to trimming and J lost 8 bases, with 17 bases between them. Germline CDR1 and CDR2: MNHEY and SMNVEV (reference sequence). The CDR3 loop is CASSRDRAPDEQFF. CDR3 nucleotide sequence: TGTGCCAGCAGCCGGGACCGGGCCCCCGATGAGCAGTTCTTC.

In the case of this clone: Within the sample, other DNA sequences also encode this same CDR3. CDR3: CSVEGGSYNEQFF. In nucleotides, the CDR3 is TGCAGCGTTGAGGGCGGCTCCTACAATGAGCAGTTCTTC. The rearrangement links TRBV29-1 to TRBJ2-1; no clear D gene. V lost 3 bases, J lost 0 bases, and 6 bases lay in between. There are 13 residues in the CDR3. The germline V gene has CDR1 SQVTM and CDR2 ANQGSEA.

J is TRBJ1-4 and V is TRBV7-2; D is uncertain. V lost 3 bases and J lost 0, with 14 bases in between. Germline loops: CDR1 SGHTA, CDR2 FQGNSA. The CDR3 runs 17 residues. In DNA form, the CDR3 reads TGTGCCAGCAGCTTGTGGGTTCTCGGAACAACTAATGAAAAACTGTTTTTT. This codes for CASSLWVLGTTNEKLFF.

The chain has TRBV6-5 and TRBJ2-7; D could derive from TRBD1 or TRBD2 (5 bases each). Germline V gene data show CDR1 as MNHEY and CDR2 as SVGAGI. V dropped 0 bases and J dropped 7 bases, with 13 bases sitting between them. The CDR3 consists of 14 residues. In DNA form, the CDR3 reads TGTGCCAGCAGTTACTCGTTAAGTTGGGGGGAGCAGTACTTC. This sequence encodes CASSYSLSWGEQYF.

This clone came up a few times. The chain recombines TRBV7-3 with TRBJ2-7; the match to TRBD1 covers 8 bases. The J segment lost 5 bases and the V segment lost 2 bases, leaving 5 bases of the junction unmatched. The germline gives CDR1 SGHTA, CDR2 FQGTGA. The CDR3 is made up of 14 amino acids. The CDR3 bases are TGTGCCAGCAGCTTAGGACAGGGTGTCGACGAGCAGTACTTC. Protein sequence: CASSLGQGVDEQYF.

This chain uses TRBV7-9 with TRBJ2-5; 7 nucleotides agree with TRBD1. CDR3 length: 16 amino acids. The V segment lost 5 bases and the J segment 1 base; nucleotides outside the gene matches: 10. The germline gives CDR1 SEHNR, CDR2 FQNEAQ (reference sequence). CDR3 residues: CASSAQGTDLQETQYF. The DNA for the CDR3 is TGTGCCAGCAGCGCACAGGGGACAGATCTCCAAGAGACCCAGTACTTC.